These 12 T cell receptor beta chains came from one sample sequenced in a study of blood T cells in healthy people across ages. PCR was performed a second time for about 6 to 11 cycles using a sample-barcoded 5' primer and a J-beta primer mix. TCRdb re-derived calls from the 5' RACE reads in MiXCR, one entry per CDR3 protein. The profile shows approximately 820,000 distinct CDR3 sequences, approximately 44% of them singletons. The source material was blood. All receptors come from a man in his sixties in good health.

The chain couples TRBV7-9 to TRBJ2-3, with D unclear. V was shortened by 0 bases and J by 2 bases, with 6 bases between the two germline ends. CDR1 SEHNR and CDR2 FQNEAQ come from the germline V gene (reference sequence). This CDR3 contains 14 residues. The CDR3 sequence is CASSLATFTDTQYF. The DNA for the CDR3 is TGTGCCAGCAGCTTAGCGACTTTCACAGATACGCAGTATTTT.

This clonotype has only a few counts. The chain carries TRBV27 and TRBJ2-3; 8 nucleotides match TRBD1. Looked up from germline, CDR1 is MNHEY and CDR2 is SMNVEV (reference sequence). The V and J ends lost 6 bases and 4 bases, in that order; junction bases with no gene match: 12. The CDR3 length is 16 residues. CDR3 amino acids: CASRMTGVRLADTQYF. The CDR3 nucleotides are TGTGCCAGCAGGATGACAGGGGTTCGTTTGGCAGATACGCAGTATTTT.

The genes are TRBV20-1 and TRBJ1-4, with 8 bases fitting TRBD1. Germline V lookup: CDR1 DFQATT, CDR2 SNEGSKA (reference sequence). Trimming cost V 6 bases and J 7 bases; bases outside gene matches: 10. The CDR3 totals 14 residues. The CDR3 DNA reads TGCAGTGCGGGAGACAGGGGAAGAGGTGAAAAACTGTTTTTT. Its translation: CSAGDRGRGEKLFF.

This clonotype appeared once. The rearrangement links TRBV19 to TRBJ1-1; no clear D. The CDR3 spans 15 residues. Germline-derived CDR1 and CDR2 are LNHDA and SQIVND (reference sequence). Trimming shortened V by 7 bases and J by 4 bases, and 19 bases separated the two germline ends. The CDR3 reads CASTLNSGLITEAFF. The CDR3, as DNA: TGTGCCAGTACCTTAAACTCGGGCCTAATCACTGAAGCTTTCTTT.

This clonotype was seen a single time. At one end, the junction sequence differs from germline, possibly due to a read error. The chain uses TRBV29-1 and TRBJ2-1, with a weak D call TRBD2 (7 bases). The germline CDR1 and CDR2 sequences are SQVTM and ANQGSEA. This CDR3 comprises 16 residues. CDR3 region: CGVEGAGGHYYNEQFF. CDR3 nucleotides: TGCGGCGTTGAAGGCGCCGGGGGGCACTACTACAATGAGCAGTTCTTC.

The chain has TRBV6-2 or TRBV6-3 and TRBJ2-5; D may be TRBD1 (6 bases). The V end lost 8 bases, the J end lost 1 base, and 11 bases lay between the germline ends. The CDR3 is made up of 13 amino acids. Per the germline V gene, CDR1 is MNHEY and CDR2 is SVGEGT. In DNA form, the CDR3 reads TGTGCCAGCGGACGACAGGCCCAAGAGACCCAGTACTTC. This codes for CASGRQAQETQYF.

This rearrangement joins TRBV7-9 to TRBJ2-5; TRBD1 might be the D (6 bases). Germline V gene lookup returns CDR1 SEHNR and CDR2 FQNEAQ (reference sequence). The CDR3 sequence is 14 residues long. Trimming took off 1 base at V and 11 bases at J, with 17 bases between the two ends. CDR3 in amino acids: CASSLDYRVNEQYF. The CDR3 coding sequence is TGTGCCAGCAGCTTAGACTACAGGGTAAATGAGCAGTACTTC. Filled out from reference TRBV7-9 and TRBJ2-5, the complete variable domain reads DTGVSQNPRHKITKRGQNVTFRCDPISEHNRLYWYRQTLGQGPEFLTYFQNEAQLEKSRLLSDRFSAERPKGSFSTLEIQRTEQGDSAMYLCASSLDYRVNEQYFGPGTRLLVL.

This clonotype was seen just once. The chain joins TRBV4-3 to TRBJ1-5; TRBD1 aligns across 9 bases. The CDR3 is made up of 17 amino acids. Losses at the gene ends were 0 bases for V and 5 bases for J; bases not matched to a gene: 8. Germline loops: CDR1 LGHNA, CDR2 YSLEER. The CDR3 is CASSQDPTGGQDQPQHF. In nucleotides, the CDR3 is TGCGCCAGCAGCCAAGACCCGACAGGGGGACAAGATCAGCCCCAGCATTTT.

The chain couples TRBV10-3 to TRBJ1-1; D not resolved. Trimming pared 0 bases from V and 1 base from J, leaving 3 bases between. CDR1 is ENHRY, CDR2 SYGVKD, per germline. The CDR3 extends over 13 amino acids. The CDR3 region is CAISESGNTEAFF. Here the CDR3 DNA reads TGTGCCATCAGTGAGTCGGGGAACACTGAAGCTTTCTTT.

This clonotype showed up just a few times. The rearrangement uses TRBV11-2 and TRBJ2-7; 9 bases are shared with TRBD2. V shed 7 bases and J 1 base; nucleotides not matched to a gene: 11. Germline V lookup: CDR1 SGHAT, CDR2 FQNNGV. This CDR3 spans 16 amino acids. The CDR3 sequence is CASTIGSLAGSYEQYF. CDR3 bases: TGTGCCAGCACCATTGGGTCTCTAGCGGGGTCCTACGAGCAGTACTTC.

This clonotype was counted only a few times. The rearrangement joins TRBV5-1 to TRBJ2-1; 10 bases line up with TRBD2. Germline trimming cut 3 bases from V and 2 bases from J; bases unmatched to any gene: 5. Germline-derived CDR1 and CDR2 are SGHRS and YFSETQ. This CDR3 comprises 16 residues. The CDR3 bases are TGCGCCAGCAGCTCTCGGACTAGCGGCGCCTACAATGAGCAGTTCTTC. Translation gives CASSSRTSGAYNEQFF.

The genes are TRBV7-9 and TRBJ1-1; 7 nucleotides match TRBD1. Germline trimming cut 1 base from V and 8 bases from J; bases unmatched to any gene: 4. This CDR3 has 13 residues. From germline, CDR1 is SEHNR and CDR2 FQNEAQ (reference sequence). CDR3 residues: CASSLVGQTEAFF. The CDR3 nucleotides are TGTGCCAGCAGCTTAGTGGGACAGACCGAAGCTTTCTTT.